This is a list of T cell receptor beta chains from one sample in a study of radiation and T cells in renal cell carcinoma. The assay was immunoSEQ multiplex PCR, and TCRdb's table has in-frame clones only and misses some. The table has about 88,000 clones, approximately 86% seen once. The source was blood, collected from a patient whose treatment included radiotherapy and nephrectomy. All receptors come from a man in his forties or fifties with renal cell carcinoma. The CDR3 runs from the conserved cysteine through the conserved F or W. Each record gives: V gene, clone size, J gene, D gene, CDR3 length, CDR3 DNA, CDR3 protein. D genes are given only for firm matches. Only some rows state a clone size, as once, few, many or a class for expanded clones.

V gene: TRBV7-6
clone size: NA
J gene: TRBJ2-7
D gene: NA
CDR3 length: 12
CDR3 DNA: TGTGCCAGCAGCGCGAGCTCCTACGAGCAGTACTTC
CDR3 protein: CASSASSYEQYF

V gene: TRBV18
clone size: NA
J gene: TRBJ2-2
D gene: TRBD1
CDR3 length: 14
CDR3 DNA: TGTGCCAGCTCACCGGGACAGGGGACCGGGGAGCTGTTTTTT
CDR3 protein: CASSPGQGTGELFF

V gene: TRBV5-1
clone size: once
J gene: TRBJ2-7
D gene: NA
CDR3 length: 14
CDR3 DNA: TGCGCCAGCAGCTTGGGGCAGCATTCGGGAGAGCAGTACTTC
CDR3 protein: CASSLGQHSGEQYF

V gene: TRBV19
clone size: NA
J gene: TRBJ1-3
D gene: NA
CDR3 length: 12
CDR3 DNA: TGTGCCAGTAGTTCCCCGGGAAACACCATATATTTT
CDR3 protein: CASSSPGNTIYF

V gene: TRBV5-1
clone size: NA
J gene: TRBJ2-5
D gene: NA
CDR3 length: 16
CDR3 DNA: TGCGCCAGCAGCTTCGGAGGACGAGGGGCCGAAGAGACCCAGTACTTC
CDR3 protein: CASSFGGRGAEETQYF

V gene: TRBV19
clone size: few
J gene: TRBJ1-1
D gene: NA
CDR3 length: 16
CDR3 DNA: TGTGCCAGTAGTATTCTGGGGGAGGACATGAACACTGAAGCTTTCTTT
CDR3 protein: CASSILGEDMNTEAFF

V gene: TRBV9
clone size: NA
J gene: TRBJ2-1
D gene: NA
CDR3 length: 16
CDR3 DNA: TGTGCCAGCAGCGTATACACAGGGACAAATTACAATGAGCAGTTCTTC
CDR3 protein: CASSVYTGTNYNEQFF

V gene: TRBV28
clone size: NA
J gene: TRBJ2-5
D gene: NA
CDR3 length: 14
CDR3 DNA: TGTGCCAGCAGTTCGGGGGGCCAGCGGAAGACCCAGTACTTC
CDR3 protein: CASSSGGQRKTQYF

V gene: TRBV5-1
clone size: few
J gene: TRBJ1-4
D gene: NA
CDR3 length: 15
CDR3 DNA: TGCGCCAGCAGCTTCGGGAGGGCCCCACGCGAAAAACTGTTTTTT
CDR3 protein: CASSFGRAPREKLFF

V gene: TRBV27
clone size: NA
J gene: TRBJ1-4
D gene: NA
CDR3 length: 15
CDR3 DNA: TGTGCCAGCAGTTTATCACAGGCCCGGGGGGGAAAACTGTTTTTT
CDR3 protein: CASSLSQARGGKLFF

V gene: TRBV7-9
clone size: NA
J gene: TRBJ1-4
D gene: NA
CDR3 length: 16
CDR3 DNA: TGTGCCAGCAGCTTAGCTTCAGGGAACACTAATGAAAAACTGTTTTTT
CDR3 protein: CASSLASGNTNEKLFF

V gene: TRBV19
clone size: NA
J gene: TRBJ2-7
D gene: NA
CDR3 length: 15
CDR3 DNA: TGTGCCAGTAGTATAGATCTCGGGACGACCTACGAGCAGTACTTC
CDR3 protein: CASSIDLGTTYEQYF

V gene: TRBV11-2
clone size: NA
J gene: TRBJ2-1
D gene: TRBD2
CDR3 length: 15
CDR3 DNA: TGTGCCAGCAGCTCTAGCGGGTGGAATTACAATGAGCAGTTCTTC
CDR3 protein: CASSSSGWNYNEQFF

V gene: TRBV19
clone size: NA
J gene: TRBJ1-6
D gene: NA
CDR3 length: 15
CDR3 DNA: TGTGCCAGTAGTATAAACGACAGGCAACATTCACCCCTCCACTTT
CDR3 protein: CASSINDRQHSPLHF

V gene: TRBV30
clone size: NA
J gene: TRBJ1-5
D gene: TRBD1
CDR3 length: 13
CDR3 DNA: TGTGCCTGTCAACAGGGGGGAGATCAGCCCCAGCATTTT
CDR3 protein: CACQQGGDQPQHF

V gene: TRBV27
clone size: NA
J gene: TRBJ2-3
D gene: NA
CDR3 length: 13
CDR3 DNA: TGTGCCAGCAGTTTATCGACGGCGGATACGCAGTATTTT
CDR3 protein: CASSLSTADTQYF

V gene: TRBV29-1
clone size: NA
J gene: TRBJ2-1
D gene: TRBD2
CDR3 length: 14
CDR3 DNA: TGCAGCGCCAACTCAGGACTAGCGGGAGAAGAGCAGTTCTTC
CDR3 protein: CSANSGLAGEEQFF

V gene: TRBV28
clone size: NA
J gene: TRBJ2-1
D gene: TRBD2
CDR3 length: 14
CDR3 DNA: TGTGCCAGCACCTCAGTAGCGGGAGTATCTGAGCAGTTCTTC
CDR3 protein: CASTSVAGVSEQFF

V gene: TRBV11-3
clone size: NA
J gene: TRBJ2-1
D gene: NA
CDR3 length: 13
CDR3 DNA: TGTGCCAGCAGCCCCCCCTCGACTCCTGAGCAGTTCTTC
CDR3 protein: CASSPPSTPEQFF

V gene: TRBV6-6
clone size: NA
J gene: TRBJ2-3
D gene: TRBD2
CDR3 length: 15
CDR3 DNA: TGTGCCAGCAGTCCCGGACTAGCGGGGACAGATACGCAGTATTTT
CDR3 protein: CASSPGLAGTDTQYF

V gene: TRBV19
clone size: NA
J gene: TRBJ2-7
D gene: NA
CDR3 length: 15
CDR3 DNA: TGTGCCAGCGCAACGGACAGCCAAAGCTCCTACGAGCAGTACTTC
CDR3 protein: CASATDSQSSYEQYF

V gene: TRBV4-1
clone size: NA
J gene: TRBJ2-5
D gene: TRBD1
CDR3 length: 16
CDR3 DNA: TGCGCCAGCAGCCAGTTGGACAGGGGGTACCAAGAGACCCAGTACTTC
CDR3 protein: CASSQLDRGYQETQYF

V gene: TRBV28
clone size: NA
J gene: TRBJ1-5
D gene: TRBD1
CDR3 length: 14
CDR3 DNA: TGTGCCAGCAGTTCGGGACAGTCTAATCAGCCCCAGCATTTT
CDR3 protein: CASSSGQSNQPQHF

V gene: TRBV10-1
clone size: few
J gene: TRBJ1-5
D gene: NA
CDR3 length: 11
CDR3 DNA: TGCGCCAGCCGAACTTATCAGCCCCAGCATTTT
CDR3 protein: CASRTYQPQHF

V gene: TRBV7-9
clone size: NA
J gene: TRBJ2-2
D gene: NA
CDR3 length: 13
CDR3 DNA: TGTGCCAGCACCTTTTCCGGTGCCGGGGAGCTGTTTTTT
CDR3 protein: CASTFSGAGELFF

V gene: TRBV30
clone size: NA
J gene: TRBJ1-2
D gene: NA
CDR3 length: 15
CDR3 DNA: TGTGCCTGGAGTGTACCACAGAGATCTAACTATGGCTACACCTTC
CDR3 protein: CAWSVPQRSNYGYTF

V gene: TRBV9
clone size: NA
J gene: TRBJ2-1
D gene: TRBD2
CDR3 length: 17
CDR3 DNA: TGTGCCAGCAGCCTCGGACTAGCGGGAGCATTCTACAATGAGCAGTTCTTC
CDR3 protein: CASSLGLAGAFYNEQFF

V gene: TRBV29-1
clone size: NA
J gene: TRBJ1-2
D gene: TRBD1
CDR3 length: 12
CDR3 DNA: TGCAGCGTTGGGACAGGGAACTATGGCTACACCTTC
CDR3 protein: CSVGTGNYGYTF

V gene: TRBV10-3
clone size: NA
J gene: TRBJ2-1
D gene: NA
CDR3 length: 15
CDR3 DNA: TGTGCCATCAACGAAGGGACGTCGGATTCGGCTGAGCAGTTCTTC
CDR3 protein: CAINEGTSDSAEQFF

V gene: TRBV7-2
clone size: NA
J gene: TRBJ2-1
D gene: TRBD2
CDR3 length: 15
CDR3 DNA: TGTGCCAGCAGCGCTGAACTAGCGGGGGGCAATGAGCAGTTCTTC
CDR3 protein: CASSAELAGGNEQFF

V gene: TRBV7-9
clone size: once
J gene: TRBJ1-5
D gene: NA
CDR3 length: 13
CDR3 DNA: TGTGCCAGCAGCTTATTTTTAGGGAACCCCCAGCATTTT
CDR3 protein: CASSLFLGNPQHF

V gene: TRBV29-1
clone size: NA
J gene: TRBJ1-2
D gene: NA
CDR3 length: 14
CDR3 DNA: TGCAGCGTTGTATTCTGGGGGGGCTACTATGGCTACACCTTC
CDR3 protein: CSVVFWGGYYGYTF

V gene: TRBV28
clone size: once
J gene: TRBJ2-2
D gene: NA
CDR3 length: 16
CDR3 DNA: TGTGCCAGCAGTCCCCCCGGGATAGGAGACACCGGGGAGCTGTTTTTT
CDR3 protein: CASSPPGIGDTGELFF

V gene: TRBV7-6
clone size: NA
J gene: TRBJ2-5
D gene: TRBD1
CDR3 length: 15
CDR3 DNA: TGTGCCAGCAGCTTAGCGGGACAGGGGGGAGAGACCCAGTACTTC
CDR3 protein: CASSLAGQGGETQYF

V gene: TRBV18
clone size: NA
J gene: TRBJ1-2
D gene: NA
CDR3 length: 16
CDR3 DNA: TGTGCCAGCTCACCATTTGCCCAGGGCTATTACTATGGCTACACCTTC
CDR3 protein: CASSPFAQGYYYGYTF

V gene: TRBV11-2
clone size: once
J gene: TRBJ2-2
D gene: NA
CDR3 length: 12
CDR3 DNA: TGTGCCAGCAGCTTAGAATACGGGGAGCTGTTTTTT
CDR3 protein: CASSLEYGELFF

V gene: TRBV5-1
clone size: NA
J gene: TRBJ1-1
D gene: NA
CDR3 length: 12
CDR3 DNA: TGCGCCAGCAGCTTGGGGCAAAGCGAGGCTTTCTTT
CDR3 protein: CASSLGQSEAFF

V gene: TRBV2
clone size: NA
J gene: TRBJ2-3
D gene: NA
CDR3 length: 18
CDR3 DNA: TGTGCCAGCAGTGCTCAAGGGGCTGGTTTCGTGCGGACAGATACGCAGTATTTT
CDR3 protein: CASSAQGAGFVRTDTQYF

V gene: TRBV19
clone size: NA
J gene: TRBJ2-3
D gene: NA
CDR3 length: 16
CDR3 DNA: TGTGCCAGTAGTACTTACGGACAGTCAAGCACAGATACGCAGTATTTT
CDR3 protein: CASSTYGQSSTDTQYF

V gene: TRBV6-5
clone size: once
J gene: TRBJ2-1
D gene: NA
CDR3 length: 15
CDR3 DNA: TGTGCCAGCAGTTCGAGCCAGGGGCTCTACAATGAGCAGTTCTTC
CDR3 protein: CASSSSQGLYNEQFF

V gene: TRBV5-1
clone size: NA
J gene: TRBJ1-1
D gene: TRBD1
CDR3 length: 15
CDR3 DNA: TGCGCCAGCAGCCCTACCACAGGGGGCTTAACTGAAGCTTTCTTT
CDR3 protein: CASSPTTGGLTEAFF

V gene: TRBV5-4
clone size: few
J gene: TRBJ1-5
D gene: NA
CDR3 length: 15
CDR3 DNA: TGTGCCAGCAGCTCTAGACAGTATAGCAATCAGCCCCAGCATTTT
CDR3 protein: CASSSRQYSNQPQHF

V gene: TRBV4-1
clone size: NA
J gene: TRBJ2-1
D gene: NA
CDR3 length: 14
CDR3 DNA: TGCGCCAGCAGCCAAGATCCCGGGGGCGATGAGCAGTTCTTC
CDR3 protein: CASSQDPGGDEQFF

V gene: TRBV30
clone size: NA
J gene: TRBJ2-7
D gene: NA
CDR3 length: 15
CDR3 DNA: TGTGCCTGGAGTACCGGACAGCCAAACTCCTACGAGCAGTACTTC
CDR3 protein: CAWSTGQPNSYEQYF

V gene: TRBV15
clone size: NA
J gene: TRBJ2-1
D gene: TRBD2
CDR3 length: 17
CDR3 DNA: TGTGCCACCAGCAGCGAGCATCCACTGGCGGGAGGTGTTGAGCAGTTCTTC
CDR3 protein: CATSSEHPLAGGVEQFF

V gene: TRBV19
clone size: NA
J gene: TRBJ1-4
D gene: NA
CDR3 length: 15
CDR3 DNA: TGTGCCAGTAGTATAAACGGGGCATGGGATGAAAAACTGTTTTTT
CDR3 protein: CASSINGAWDEKLFF

V gene: TRBV10-1
clone size: NA
J gene: TRBJ2-7
D gene: NA
CDR3 length: 14
CDR3 DNA: TGCGCCAGCAGTGGGTCAAAGGCGTCCTACGAGCAGTACTTC
CDR3 protein: CASSGSKASYEQYF

V gene: TRBV2
clone size: NA
J gene: TRBJ1-5
D gene: TRBD1
CDR3 length: 16
CDR3 DNA: TGTGCCAGCAGTTCCGTACCCAGGGGGCTCGGTCAGCCCCAGCATTTT
CDR3 protein: CASSSVPRGLGQPQHF

V gene: TRBV5-1
clone size: NA
J gene: TRBJ2-6
D gene: NA
CDR3 length: 18
CDR3 DNA: TGCGCCAGCAGCTTGGCCGATCTACCAGGCTCTGGGGCCAACGTCCTGACTTTC
CDR3 protein: CASSLADLPGSGANVLTF

V gene: TRBV7-3
clone size: NA
J gene: TRBJ1-2
D gene: NA
CDR3 length: 13
CDR3 DNA: TGTGCCAGCAGCTTAAACGGGGGAGATGGCTACACCTTC
CDR3 protein: CASSLNGGDGYTF

V gene: TRBV18
clone size: few
J gene: TRBJ1-1
D gene: TRBD1
CDR3 length: 14
CDR3 DNA: TGTGCCAGCTCCGTTAATACAGGGGTCACTGAAGCTTTCTTT
CDR3 protein: CASSVNTGVTEAFF

V gene: TRBV6-6
clone size: NA
J gene: TRBJ1-1
D gene: NA
CDR3 length: 14
CDR3 DNA: TGTGCCAGCAGTTCAGACAGGTGGGACACTGAAGCTTTCTTT
CDR3 protein: CASSSDRWDTEAFF

V gene: TRBV5-1
clone size: NA
J gene: TRBJ2-2
D gene: TRBD1
CDR3 length: 15
CDR3 DNA: TGCGCCAGCAGCTTGCTGGGACAGGGTCCCGGGGAGCTGTTTTTT
CDR3 protein: CASSLLGQGPGELFF

V gene: TRBV6-5
clone size: NA
J gene: TRBJ2-1
D gene: TRBD1
CDR3 length: 15
CDR3 DNA: TGTGCCAGCAGTTACAGGGGGCCCGGGCTGGATGAGCAGTTCTTC
CDR3 protein: CASSYRGPGLDEQFF

V gene: TRBV5-5
clone size: NA
J gene: TRBJ2-7
D gene: TRBD1
CDR3 length: 14
CDR3 DNA: TGTGCCAGCAGCCAAGACAGGGTGGACGACGAGCAGTACTTC
CDR3 protein: CASSQDRVDDEQYF

V gene: TRBV10-3
clone size: NA
J gene: TRBJ1-3
D gene: TRBD1
CDR3 length: 17
CDR3 DNA: TGTGCCATCAGTGAGTTCGGGACAGGGGTTTCCGGAAACACCATATATTTT
CDR3 protein: CAISEFGTGVSGNTIYF

V gene: TRBV28
clone size: NA
J gene: TRBJ1-1
D gene: NA
CDR3 length: 15
CDR3 DNA: TGTGCCAGCAGTTTACCTCACCCCTCGCGCACTGAAGCTTTCTTT
CDR3 protein: CASSLPHPSRTEAFF

V gene: TRBV5-1
clone size: NA
J gene: TRBJ2-5
D gene: TRBD2
CDR3 length: 15
CDR3 DNA: TGCGCCAGCAGCTTGCAGCAGCGGGGGGTAGAGACCCAGTACTTC
CDR3 protein: CASSLQQRGVETQYF

V gene: TRBV6-6
clone size: NA
J gene: TRBJ2-7
D gene: NA
CDR3 length: 13
CDR3 DNA: TGTGCCAGCAGTTACTTCGTCGCGAACGAGCAGTACTTC
CDR3 protein: CASSYFVANEQYF

V gene: TRBV30
clone size: NA
J gene: TRBJ1-2
D gene: NA
CDR3 length: 11
CDR3 DNA: TGTGCCTGGGTTTCTATGCGTGGCTACACCTTC
CDR3 protein: CAWVSMRGYTF